The TCR beta chain described here comes from a study of human T cells and chemical hapten exposure. Study in general: During the roughly 24-week study period, patients had diphenylcyclopropenone applied to the scalp every week.

In TCRdb, the RACE reads were re-called with MiXCR into one record per CDR3 protein. The sample consists of 180,000 or so distinct CDR3 sequences, about 14% of them appearing once. Time point described: patch test 1, 2 weeks after DPC sensitization. Treatment noted: therapeutic diphenylcyclopropenone sensitization with weekly scalp DPC. Phlebotomy was performed prior to application of every patch test. Whole-study findings and limits: Counts of TCRs expanded at PT1 correlated positively with patch test score. The formation of large CDR3 similarity clusters by expanded TCRs significantly exceeded that of controls.

On this clonotype itself: Its specificity is not known.

This CDR3 is built from 16 residues. Trimming took off 2 bases at V and 2 bases at J, with 11 bases between the two ends. CDR1 and CDR2 (germline): SGHRS, YFSETQ. This receptor was taken from a woman aged 30 to 39 with alopecia areata. Some clones in this sample may be carry-over from other donors' samples. Sequencing was performed on whole blood, taken in connection with sensitization to the hapten diphenylcyclopropenone (DPC). The J gene is TRBJ2-6, the V gene TRBV5-1, with D perhaps TRBD1 (5 bases). Here the CDR3 reads CASSLQPGTGANVLTF. For the CDR3, the DNA is TGCGCCAGCAGCTTACAGCCAGGGACTGGGGCCAACGTCCTGACTTTC. Complete variable domain (other parts from reference TRBV5-1 and TRBJ2-6): KAGVTQTPRYLIKTRGQQVTLSCSPISGHRSVSWYQQTPGQGLQFLFEYFSETQRNKGNFPGRFSGRQFSNSRSEMNVSTLELGDSALYLCASSLQPGTGANVLTFGAGSRLTVL.